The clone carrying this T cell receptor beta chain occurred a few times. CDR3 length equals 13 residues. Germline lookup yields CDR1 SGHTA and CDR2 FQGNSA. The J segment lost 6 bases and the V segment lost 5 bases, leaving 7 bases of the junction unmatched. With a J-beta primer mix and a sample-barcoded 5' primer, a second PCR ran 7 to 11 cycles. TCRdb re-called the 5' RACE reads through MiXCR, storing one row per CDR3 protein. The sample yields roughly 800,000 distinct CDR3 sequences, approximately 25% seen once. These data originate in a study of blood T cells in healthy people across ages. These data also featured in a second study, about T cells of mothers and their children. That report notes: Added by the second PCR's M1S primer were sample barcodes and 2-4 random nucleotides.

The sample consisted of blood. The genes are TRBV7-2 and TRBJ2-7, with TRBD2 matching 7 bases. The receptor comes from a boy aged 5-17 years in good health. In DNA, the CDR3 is TGTGCCAGCAGCCCCGCGCGGGGGTTCGAGCAGTACTTC. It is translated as CASSPARGFEQYF. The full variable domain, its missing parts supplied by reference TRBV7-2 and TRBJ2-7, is GAGVSQSPSNKVTEKGKDVELRCDPISGHTALYWYRQSLGQGLEFLIYFQGNSAPDKSGLPSDRFSAERTGGSVSTLTIQRTQQEDSAVYLCASSPARGFEQYFGPGTRLTVT.